Many counts were recorded for the clone carrying this T cell receptor beta chain. Its antigen is unidentified. The data were obtained in a study of CD8 T cells in ankylosing spondylitis. Study conclusions and caveats: Ankylosing spondylitis blood seemed to carry a telltale TCR beta motif made of under ten highly homologous variants. Disease-associated clones were reportedly significantly overrepresented in matched ankylosing spondylitis synovial fluid. Reports of some motif variants in reactive arthritis synovial fluid and blood predate this one.

Trimming cost V 6 bases and J 5 bases; bases outside gene matches: 6. Germline V lookup: CDR1 KGHSH, CDR2 LQKENI. This CDR3 is built from 14 residues. Via MiXCR, TCRdb re-called the 5' RACE reads, giving one row per CDR3 protein. The sample has about 340,000 distinct CDR3 sequences, about 15% seen once. The sample taken for sequencing was blood, either unsorted or a sorted T cell fraction (not recorded which). The TCR originated in a male donor with ankylosing spondylitis or in good health (not recorded which). The chain couples TRBV18 to TRBJ2-2; 7 nucleotides align to TRBD1. CDR3 loop: CASSDATGTGELFF. DNA of the CDR3: TGTGCCAGCTCGGATGCGACAGGGACCGGGGAGCTGTTTTTT.